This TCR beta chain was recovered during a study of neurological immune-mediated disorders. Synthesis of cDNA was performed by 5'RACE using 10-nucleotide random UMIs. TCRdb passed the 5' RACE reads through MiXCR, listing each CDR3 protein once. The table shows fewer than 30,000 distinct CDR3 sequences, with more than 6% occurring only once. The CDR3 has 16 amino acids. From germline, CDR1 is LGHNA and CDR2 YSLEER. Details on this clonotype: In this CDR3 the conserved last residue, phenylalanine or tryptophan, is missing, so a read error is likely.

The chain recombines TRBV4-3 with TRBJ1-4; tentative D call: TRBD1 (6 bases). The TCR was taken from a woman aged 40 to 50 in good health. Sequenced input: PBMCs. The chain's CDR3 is CASSQEWNRARENLFY. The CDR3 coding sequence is TGCGCCAGCAGCCAAGAGTGGAACAGGGCGAGAGAAAACCTGTTTTAT.